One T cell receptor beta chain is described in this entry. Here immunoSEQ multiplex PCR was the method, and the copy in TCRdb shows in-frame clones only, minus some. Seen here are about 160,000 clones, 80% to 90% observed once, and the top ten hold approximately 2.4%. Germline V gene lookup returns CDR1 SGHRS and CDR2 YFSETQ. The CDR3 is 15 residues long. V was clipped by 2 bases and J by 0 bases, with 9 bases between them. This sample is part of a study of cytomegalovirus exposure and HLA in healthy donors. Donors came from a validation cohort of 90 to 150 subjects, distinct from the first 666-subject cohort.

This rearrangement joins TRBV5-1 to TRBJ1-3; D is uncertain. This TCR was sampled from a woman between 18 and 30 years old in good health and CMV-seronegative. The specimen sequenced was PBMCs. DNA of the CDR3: TGCGCCAGCAGCTTTGATGGTAGCTCTGGAAACACCATATATTTT. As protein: CASSFDGSSGNTIYF.